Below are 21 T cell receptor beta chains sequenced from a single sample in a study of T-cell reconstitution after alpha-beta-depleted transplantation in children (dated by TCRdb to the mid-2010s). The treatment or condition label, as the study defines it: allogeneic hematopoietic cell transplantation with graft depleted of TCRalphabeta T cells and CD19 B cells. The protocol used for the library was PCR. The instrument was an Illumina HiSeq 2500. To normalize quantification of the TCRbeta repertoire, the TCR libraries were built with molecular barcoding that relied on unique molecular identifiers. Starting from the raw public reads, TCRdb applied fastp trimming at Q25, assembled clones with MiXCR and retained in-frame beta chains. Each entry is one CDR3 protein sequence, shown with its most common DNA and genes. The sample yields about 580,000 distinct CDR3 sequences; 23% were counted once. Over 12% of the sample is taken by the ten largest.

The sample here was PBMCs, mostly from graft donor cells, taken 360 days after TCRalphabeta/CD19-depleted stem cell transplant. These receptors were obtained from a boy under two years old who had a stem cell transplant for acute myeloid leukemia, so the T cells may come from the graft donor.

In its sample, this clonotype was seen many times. CDR3 bases: TGTGCCACCAGCGTCCGGGACAGGGGAGACACTGAAGCTTTCTTT. Translating gives CATSVRDRGDTEAFF. This chain links TRBV15 with TRBJ1-1; 10 positions agree with TRBD1. The trim removed 5 bases at V and 3 bases at J, leaving 6 bases unmatched. Germline CDR1 is LNHNV and CDR2 is YYDKDF (reference sequence). The CDR3 is 15 residues long.

The CDR3, as DNA: TGTGCCAGCAGCACCCCCCCTGGGACTAGCGGGGGATACAATGAGCAGTTCTTC. Protein product: CASSTPPGTSGGYNEQFF. The chain couples TRBV11-2 to TRBJ2-1; 14 bases agree with TRBD2. Germline trimming cut 5 bases from V and 4 bases from J; bases unmatched to any gene: 10. This CDR3 comprises 18 residues. Germline V gene lookup returns CDR1 SGHAT and CDR2 FQNNGV.

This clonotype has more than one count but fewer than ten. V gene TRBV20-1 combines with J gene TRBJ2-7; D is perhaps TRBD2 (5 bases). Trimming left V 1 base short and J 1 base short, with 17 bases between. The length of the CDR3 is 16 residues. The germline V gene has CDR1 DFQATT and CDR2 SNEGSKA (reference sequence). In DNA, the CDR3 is TGCAGTGCTAGAGTATTTTACGGGGAAACGTCCTACGAGCAGTACTTC. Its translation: CSARVFYGETSYEQYF.

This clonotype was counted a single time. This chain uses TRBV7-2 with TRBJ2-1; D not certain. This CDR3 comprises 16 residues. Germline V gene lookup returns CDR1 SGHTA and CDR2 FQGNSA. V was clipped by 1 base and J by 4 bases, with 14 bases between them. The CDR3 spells CASSLGLTEGYNEQFF. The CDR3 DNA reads TGTGCCAGCAGCTTAGGTTTGACGGAAGGATACAATGAGCAGTTCTTC.

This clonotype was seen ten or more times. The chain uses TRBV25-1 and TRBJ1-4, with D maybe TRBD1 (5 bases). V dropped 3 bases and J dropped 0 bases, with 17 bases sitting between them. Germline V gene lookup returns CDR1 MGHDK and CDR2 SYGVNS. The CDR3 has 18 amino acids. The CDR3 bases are TGTGCCAGCAGTGACCCTCGGGGCTCGTTTACAACTAATGAAAAACTGTTTTTT. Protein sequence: CASSDPRGSFTTNEKLFF.

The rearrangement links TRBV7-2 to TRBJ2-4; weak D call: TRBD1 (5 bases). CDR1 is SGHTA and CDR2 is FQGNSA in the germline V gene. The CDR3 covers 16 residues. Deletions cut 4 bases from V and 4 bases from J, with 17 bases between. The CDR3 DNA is TGTGCCAGCAGCTCCCTTCTGACAGCCGCGAAAAACATTCAGTACTTC. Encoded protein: CASSSLLTAAKNIQYF.

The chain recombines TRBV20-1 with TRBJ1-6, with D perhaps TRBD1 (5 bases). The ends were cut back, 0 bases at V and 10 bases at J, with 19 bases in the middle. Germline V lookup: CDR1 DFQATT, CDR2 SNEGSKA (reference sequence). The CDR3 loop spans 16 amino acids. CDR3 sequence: CSARDGRQGDGSPLHF. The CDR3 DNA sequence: TGCAGTGCTAGAGATGGAAGGCAGGGTGATGGGTCACCCCTCCACTTT.

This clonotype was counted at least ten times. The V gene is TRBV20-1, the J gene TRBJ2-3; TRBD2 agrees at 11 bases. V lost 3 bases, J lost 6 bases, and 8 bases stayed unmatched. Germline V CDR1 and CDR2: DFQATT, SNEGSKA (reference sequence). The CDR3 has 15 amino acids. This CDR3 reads CSARDSGGARDTQYF. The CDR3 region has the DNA TGCAGTGCTAGGGATAGCGGGGGGGCGCGGGATACGCAGTATTTT.

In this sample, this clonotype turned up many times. The CDR3 DNA is TGTGCCAGCAGCCCTGACCTAGCGGGGGGCTACCAAGAGACCCAGTACTTC. Translating it yields CASSPDLAGGYQETQYF. The chain is built from TRBV2 and TRBJ2-5; 11 bases are a match to TRBD2. The CDR3 is 17 amino acids. V gave up 6 bases and J gave up 0 bases; unmatched junction bases: 9. Germline CDR1 SNHLY, CDR2 FYNNEI. Together with reference TRBV2 and TRBJ2-5, the CDR3 gives the full variable domain: EPEVTQTPSHQVTQMGQEVILRCVPISNHLYFYWYRQILGQKVEFLVSFYNNEISEKSEIFDDQFSVERPDGSNFTLKIRSTKLEDSAMYFCASSPDLAGGYQETQYFGPGTRLLVL.

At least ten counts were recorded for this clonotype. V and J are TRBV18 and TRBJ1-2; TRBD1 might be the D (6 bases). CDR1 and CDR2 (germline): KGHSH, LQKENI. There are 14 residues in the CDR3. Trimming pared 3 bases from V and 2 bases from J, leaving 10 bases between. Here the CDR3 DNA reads TGTGCCAGCTCACCCGGGGGGGGCAACTATGGCTACACCTTC. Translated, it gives CASSPGGGNYGYTF. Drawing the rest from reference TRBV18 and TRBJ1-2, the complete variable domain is NAGVMQNPRHLVRRRGQEARLRCSPMKGHSHVYWYRQLPEEGLKFMVYLQKENIIDESGMPKERFSAEFPKEGPSILRIQQVVRGDSAAYFCASSPGGGNYGYTFGSGTRLTVV.

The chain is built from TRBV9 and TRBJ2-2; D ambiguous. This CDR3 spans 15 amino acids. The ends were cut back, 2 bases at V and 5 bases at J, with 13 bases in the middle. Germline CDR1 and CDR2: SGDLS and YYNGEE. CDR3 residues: CASSVQGFNTGELFF. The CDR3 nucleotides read TGTGCCAGCAGCGTGCAAGGATTTAATACCGGGGAGCTGTTTTTT.

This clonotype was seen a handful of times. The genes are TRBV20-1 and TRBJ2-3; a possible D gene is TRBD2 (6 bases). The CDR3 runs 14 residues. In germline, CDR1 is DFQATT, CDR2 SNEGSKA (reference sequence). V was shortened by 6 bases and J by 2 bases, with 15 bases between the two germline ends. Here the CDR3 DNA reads TGCAGTGCGTCTACTAGCCCTCCCACAGATACGCAGTATTTT. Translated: CSASTSPPTDTQYF.

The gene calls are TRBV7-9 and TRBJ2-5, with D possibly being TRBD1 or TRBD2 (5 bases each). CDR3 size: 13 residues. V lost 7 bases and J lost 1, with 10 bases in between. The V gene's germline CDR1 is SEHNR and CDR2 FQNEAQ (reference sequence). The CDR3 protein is CASTSGTQETQYF. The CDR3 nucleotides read TGTGCCAGCACATCCGGGACCCAAGAGACCCAGTACTTC.

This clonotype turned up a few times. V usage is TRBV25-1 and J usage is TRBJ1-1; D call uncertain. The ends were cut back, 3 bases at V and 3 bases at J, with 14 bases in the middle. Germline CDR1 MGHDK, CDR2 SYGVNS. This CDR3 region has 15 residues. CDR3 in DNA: TGTGCCAGCAGTGAGGGAAGAGGGATAGACACTGAAGCTTTCTTT. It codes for CASSEGRGIDTEAFF.

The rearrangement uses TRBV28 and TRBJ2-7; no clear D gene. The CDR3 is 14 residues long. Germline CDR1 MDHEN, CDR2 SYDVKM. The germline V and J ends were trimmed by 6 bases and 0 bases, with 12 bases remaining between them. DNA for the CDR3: TGTGCCAGCAGGTCACTTCGGAGCTCCTACGAGCAGTACGTC. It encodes CASRSLRSSYEQYV.

The CDR3 loop reads CASRGLRWYTF. The DNA for the CDR3 is TGCGCCAGCAGGGGACTTCGCTGGTACACCTTC. The chain has TRBV5-1 and TRBJ1-2, with D perhaps TRBD1 (5 bases). Trimming cost V 5 bases and J 11 bases, with 13 bases left between them. Germline CDR1 reads SGHRS; CDR2 reads YFSETQ. The CDR3 length is 11 residues.

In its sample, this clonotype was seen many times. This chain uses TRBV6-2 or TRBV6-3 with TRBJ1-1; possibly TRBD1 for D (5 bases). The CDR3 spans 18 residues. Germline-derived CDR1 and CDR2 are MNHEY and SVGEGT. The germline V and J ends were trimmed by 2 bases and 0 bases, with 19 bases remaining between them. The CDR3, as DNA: TGTGCCAGCAGTTACCGTGGCGGGGCATTATTCATGAACACTGAAGCTTTCTTT. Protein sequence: CASSYRGGALFMNTEAFF.

In nucleotides, the CDR3 is TGTGCCAGCAGTCTGGAACTTCCTTACGAGCAGTACGTC. Translating gives CASSLELPYEQYV. The chain couples TRBV12-3 or TRBV12-4 to TRBJ2-7; D is ambiguous. The CDR3 consists of 13 residues. The V gene lost 5 bases and the J gene lost 4 bases, with 12 bases spanning the gap.

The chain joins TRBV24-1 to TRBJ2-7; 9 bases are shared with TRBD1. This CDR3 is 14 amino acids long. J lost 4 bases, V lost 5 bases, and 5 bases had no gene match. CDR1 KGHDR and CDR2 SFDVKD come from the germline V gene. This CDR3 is CATSGGQGSYEQYF. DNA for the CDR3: TGTGCCACCAGTGGGGGACAGGGTAGTTACGAGCAGTACTTC.

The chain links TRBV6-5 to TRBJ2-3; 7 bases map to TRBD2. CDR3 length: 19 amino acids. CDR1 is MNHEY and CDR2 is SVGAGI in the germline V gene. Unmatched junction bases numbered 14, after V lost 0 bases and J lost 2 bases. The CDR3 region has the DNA TGTGCCAGCAGTTACTCGGGCAGCGGGGTTCTACCCTACACAGATACGCAGTATTTT. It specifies CASSYSGSGVLPYTDTQYF.

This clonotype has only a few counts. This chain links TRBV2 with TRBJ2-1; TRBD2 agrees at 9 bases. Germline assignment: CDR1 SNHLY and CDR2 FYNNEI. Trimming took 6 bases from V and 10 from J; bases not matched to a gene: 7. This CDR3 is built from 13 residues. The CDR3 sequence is CASSPAGGKEQFF. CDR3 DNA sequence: TGTGCCAGCAGCCCAGCGGGGGGCAAGGAGCAGTTCTTC. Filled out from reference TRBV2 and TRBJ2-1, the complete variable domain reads EPEVTQTPSHQVTQMGQEVILRCVPISNHLYFYWYRQILGQKVEFLVSFYNNEISEKSEIFDDQFSVERPDGSNFTLKIRSTKLEDSAMYFCASSPAGGKEQFFGPGTRLTVL.